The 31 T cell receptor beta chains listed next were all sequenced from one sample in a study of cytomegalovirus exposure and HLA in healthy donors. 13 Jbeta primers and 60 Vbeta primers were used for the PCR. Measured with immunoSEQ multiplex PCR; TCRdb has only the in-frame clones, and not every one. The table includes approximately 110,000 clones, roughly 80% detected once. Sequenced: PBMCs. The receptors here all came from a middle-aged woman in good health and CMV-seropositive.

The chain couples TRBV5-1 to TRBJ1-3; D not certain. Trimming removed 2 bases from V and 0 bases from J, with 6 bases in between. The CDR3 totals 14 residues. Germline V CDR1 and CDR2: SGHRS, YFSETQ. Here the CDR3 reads CASSLQSSGNTIYF. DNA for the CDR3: TGCGCCAGCAGCTTACAGTCCTCTGGAAACACCATATATTTT. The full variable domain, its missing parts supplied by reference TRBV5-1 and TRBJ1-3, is KAGVTQTPRYLIKTRGQQVTLSCSPISGHRSVSWYQQTPGQGLQFLFEYFSETQRNKGNFPGRFSGRQFSNSRSEMNVSTLELGDSALYLCASSLQSSGNTIYFGEGSWLTVV.

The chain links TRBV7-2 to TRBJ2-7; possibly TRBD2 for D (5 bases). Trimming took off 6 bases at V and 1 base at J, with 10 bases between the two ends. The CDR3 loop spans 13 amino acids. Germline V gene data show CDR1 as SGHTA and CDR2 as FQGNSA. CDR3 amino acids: CASRLDLSYEQYF. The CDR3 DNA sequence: TGTGCCAGCAGGTTGGACTTATCCTACGAGCAGTACTTC.

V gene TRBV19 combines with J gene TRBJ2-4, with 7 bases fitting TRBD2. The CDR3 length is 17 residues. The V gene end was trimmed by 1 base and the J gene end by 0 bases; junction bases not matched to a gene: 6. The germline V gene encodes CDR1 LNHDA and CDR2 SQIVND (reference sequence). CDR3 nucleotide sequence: TGTGCCAGTAGTATAGCCGCTAGCGGCCTAGCCAAAAACATTCAGTACTTC. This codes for CASSIAASGLAKNIQYF.

The CDR3 is CASSLGGFYGYTF. The CDR3 DNA follows: TGTGCCAGTAGTTTGGGAGGGTTCTATGGCTACACCTTC. The rearrangement links TRBV19 to TRBJ1-2; D gene unclear. From germline, CDR1 is LNHDA and CDR2 SQIVND (reference sequence). The CDR3 consists of 13 residues. The germline V and J ends were trimmed by 5 bases and 4 bases, with 11 bases remaining between them.

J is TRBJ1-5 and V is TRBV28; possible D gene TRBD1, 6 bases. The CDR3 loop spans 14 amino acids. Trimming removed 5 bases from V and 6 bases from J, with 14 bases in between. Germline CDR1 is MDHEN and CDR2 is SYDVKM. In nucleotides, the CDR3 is TGTGCCAGCAGTCCACAGGGATTACTTCAGCCCCAGCATTTT. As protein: CASSPQGLLQPQHF.

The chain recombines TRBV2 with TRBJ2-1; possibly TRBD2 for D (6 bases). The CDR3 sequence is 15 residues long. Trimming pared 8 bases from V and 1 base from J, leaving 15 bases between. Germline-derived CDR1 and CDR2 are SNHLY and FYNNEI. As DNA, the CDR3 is TGTGCCAGCGGGAGGTTGTCGGGGTCCTACAATGAGCAGTTCTTC. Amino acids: CASGRLSGSYNEQFF.

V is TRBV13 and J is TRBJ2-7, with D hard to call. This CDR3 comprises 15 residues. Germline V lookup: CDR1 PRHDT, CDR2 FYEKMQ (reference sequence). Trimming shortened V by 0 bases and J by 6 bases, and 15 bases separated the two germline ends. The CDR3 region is CASSLGPGELSEQYF. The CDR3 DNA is TGTGCCAGCAGCTTAGGCCCGGGTGAACTTTCCGAGCAGTACTTC.

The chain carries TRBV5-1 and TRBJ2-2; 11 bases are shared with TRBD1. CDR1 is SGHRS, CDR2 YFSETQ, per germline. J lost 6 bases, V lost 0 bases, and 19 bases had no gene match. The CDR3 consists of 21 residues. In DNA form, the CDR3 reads TGCGCCAGCAGCTTGGTTCTGGGACAGGGGGAGAGTAAGAGAGTATCCGGGGAGCTGTTTTTT. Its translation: CASSLVLGQGESKRVSGELFF.

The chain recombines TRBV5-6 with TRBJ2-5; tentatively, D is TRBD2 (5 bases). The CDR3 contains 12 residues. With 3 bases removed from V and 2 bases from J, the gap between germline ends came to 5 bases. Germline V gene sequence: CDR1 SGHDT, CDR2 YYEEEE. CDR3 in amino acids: CASSWRQETQYF. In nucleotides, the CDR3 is TGTGCCAGCAGCTGGAGGCAAGAGACCCAGTACTTC.

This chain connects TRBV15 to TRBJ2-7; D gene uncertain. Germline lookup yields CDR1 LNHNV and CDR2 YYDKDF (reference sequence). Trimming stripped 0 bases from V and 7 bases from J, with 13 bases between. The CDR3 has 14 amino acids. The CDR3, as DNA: TGTGCCACCAGCAGAGAAATTGGGTCAGGAGAGCAGTACTTC. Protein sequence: CATSREIGSGEQYF.

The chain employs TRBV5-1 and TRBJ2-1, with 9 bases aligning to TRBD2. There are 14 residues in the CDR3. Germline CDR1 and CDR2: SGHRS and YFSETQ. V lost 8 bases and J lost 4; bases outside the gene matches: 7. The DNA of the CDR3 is TGCGCCAGTACTATGCGGGAGGGTTACAATGAGCAGTTCTTC. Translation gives CASTMREGYNEQFF.

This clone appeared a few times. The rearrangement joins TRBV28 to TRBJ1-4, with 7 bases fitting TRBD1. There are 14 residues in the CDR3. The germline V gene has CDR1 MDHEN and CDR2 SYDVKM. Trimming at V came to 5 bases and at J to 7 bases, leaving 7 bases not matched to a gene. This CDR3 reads CASSTGAPTEKLFF. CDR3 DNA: TGTGCCAGCAGTACAGGGGCCCCAACTGAAAAACTGTTTTTT.

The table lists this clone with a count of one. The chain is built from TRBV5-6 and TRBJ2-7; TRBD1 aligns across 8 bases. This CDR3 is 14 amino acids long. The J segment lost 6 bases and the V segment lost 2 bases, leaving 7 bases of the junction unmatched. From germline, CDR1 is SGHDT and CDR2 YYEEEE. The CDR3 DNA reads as TGTGCCAGCAGCTTTTGGACAGGGCTCGCCGAGCAGTACTTC. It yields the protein CASSFWTGLAEQYF.

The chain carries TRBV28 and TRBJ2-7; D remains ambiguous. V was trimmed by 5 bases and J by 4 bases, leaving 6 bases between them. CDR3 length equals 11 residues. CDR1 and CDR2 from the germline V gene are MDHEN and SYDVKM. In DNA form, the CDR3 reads TGTGCCAGCAGTCTTAAATACGAGCAGTACTTC. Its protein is CASSLKYEQYF.

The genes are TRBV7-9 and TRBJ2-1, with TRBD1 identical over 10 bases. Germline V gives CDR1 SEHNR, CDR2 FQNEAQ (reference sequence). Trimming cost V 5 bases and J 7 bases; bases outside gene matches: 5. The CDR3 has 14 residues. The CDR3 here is CASSPRTGGNEQFF. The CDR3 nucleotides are TGTGCCAGCAGCCCCCGGACAGGGGGGAATGAGCAGTTCTTC. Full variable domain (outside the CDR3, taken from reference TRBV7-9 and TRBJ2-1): DTGVSQNPRHKITKRGQNVTFRCDPISEHNRLYWYRQTLGQGPEFLTYFQNEAQLEKSRLLSDRFSAERPKGSFSTLEIQRTEQGDSAMYLCASSPRTGGNEQFFGPGTRLTVL.

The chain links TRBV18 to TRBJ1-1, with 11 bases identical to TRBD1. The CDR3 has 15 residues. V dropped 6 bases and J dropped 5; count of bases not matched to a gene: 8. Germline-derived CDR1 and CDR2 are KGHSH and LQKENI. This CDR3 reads CASSPGTGGGTEAFF. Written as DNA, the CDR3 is TGTGCCAGCTCGCCTGGGACAGGGGGGGGAACTGAAGCTTTCTTT. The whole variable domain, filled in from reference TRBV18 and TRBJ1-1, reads NAGVMQNPRHLVRRRGQEARLRCSPMKGHSHVYWYRQLPEEGLKFMVYLQKENIIDESGMPKERFSAEFPKEGPSILRIQQVVRGDSAAYFCASSPGTGGGTEAFFGQGTRLTVV.

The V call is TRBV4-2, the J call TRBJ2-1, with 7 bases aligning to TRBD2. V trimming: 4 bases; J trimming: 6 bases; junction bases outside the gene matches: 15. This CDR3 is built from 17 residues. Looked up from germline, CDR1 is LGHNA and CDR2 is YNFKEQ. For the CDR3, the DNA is TGTGCCAGCAGCCCCGGTGGGGGGGAGGGCTTGGGCAATGAGCAGTTCTTC. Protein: CASSPGGGEGLGNEQFF.

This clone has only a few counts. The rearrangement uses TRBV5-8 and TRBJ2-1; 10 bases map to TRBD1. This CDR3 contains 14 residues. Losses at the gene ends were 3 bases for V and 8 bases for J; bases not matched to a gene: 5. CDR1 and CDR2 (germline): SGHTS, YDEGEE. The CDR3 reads CASSSGQGRYEQFF. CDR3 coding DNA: TGTGCCAGCAGCTCGGGACAGGGGAGGTATGAGCAGTTCTTC.

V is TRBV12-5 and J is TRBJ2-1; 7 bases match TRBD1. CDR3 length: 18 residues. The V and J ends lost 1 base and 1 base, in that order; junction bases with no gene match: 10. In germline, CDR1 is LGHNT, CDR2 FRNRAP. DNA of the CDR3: TGTGCTAGTGGTTTGGCCCGAGGGGGCTTAATATCCTACAATGAGCAGTTCTTC. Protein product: CASGLARGGLISYNEQFF.

The CDR3 is CASSQAYTGELFF. As DNA, the CDR3 is TGTGCCAGTAGCCAGGCGTACACCGGGGAGCTGTTTTTT. The V and J genes are TRBV19 and TRBJ2-2; D gene uncertain. V lost 6 bases to trimming and J lost 3 bases, with 8 bases between them. This CDR3 has 13 amino acids. The V gene's germline CDR1 is LNHDA and CDR2 SQIVND (reference sequence).

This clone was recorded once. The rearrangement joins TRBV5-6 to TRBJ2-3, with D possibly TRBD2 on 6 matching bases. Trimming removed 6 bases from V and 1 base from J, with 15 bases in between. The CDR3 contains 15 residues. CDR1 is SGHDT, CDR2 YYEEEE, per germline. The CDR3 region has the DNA TGTGCCAGCACCGGGACTCCCGGAGGCACAGATACGCAGTATTTT. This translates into CASTGTPGGTDTQYF.

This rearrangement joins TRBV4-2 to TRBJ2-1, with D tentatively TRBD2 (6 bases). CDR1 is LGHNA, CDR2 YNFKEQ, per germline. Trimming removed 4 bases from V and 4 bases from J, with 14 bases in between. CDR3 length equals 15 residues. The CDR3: CASSLEGGIYNEQFF. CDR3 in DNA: TGTGCCAGCAGCCTCGAGGGAGGTATATACAATGAGCAGTTCTTC.

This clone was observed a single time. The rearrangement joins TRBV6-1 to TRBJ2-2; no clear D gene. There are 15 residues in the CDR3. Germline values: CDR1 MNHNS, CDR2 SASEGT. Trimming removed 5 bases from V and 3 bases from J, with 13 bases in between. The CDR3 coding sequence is TGTGCCAGCAGTCACCGCAGAGGTGACACCGGGGAGCTGTTTTTT. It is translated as CASSHRRGDTGELFF.

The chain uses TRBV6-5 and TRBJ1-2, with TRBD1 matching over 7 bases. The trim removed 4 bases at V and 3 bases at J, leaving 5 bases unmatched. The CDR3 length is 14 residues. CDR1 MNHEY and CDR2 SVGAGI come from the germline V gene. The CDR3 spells CASSLDRFHYGYTF. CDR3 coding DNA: TGTGCCAGCAGTTTGGACAGGTTCCACTATGGCTACACCTTC.

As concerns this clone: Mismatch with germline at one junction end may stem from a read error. CDR3 bases: TGTGCCACCAGCAGCCCGGGATTTTGGACAGGTCCTGAAAGACTGTTTTTT. Its translation is CATSSPGFWTGPERLFF. The V call is TRBV15, the J call TRBJ1-4; 7 nucleotides agree with TRBD1. The CDR3 contains 17 residues. Germline CDR1 is LNHNV and CDR2 is YYDKDF (reference sequence).

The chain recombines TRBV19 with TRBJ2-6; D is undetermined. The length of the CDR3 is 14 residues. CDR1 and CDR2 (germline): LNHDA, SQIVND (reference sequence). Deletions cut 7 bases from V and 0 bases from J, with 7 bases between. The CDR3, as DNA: TGTGCCAGTAAGGAGCTCTCTGGGGCCAACGTCCTGACTTTC. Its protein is CASKELSGANVLTF.

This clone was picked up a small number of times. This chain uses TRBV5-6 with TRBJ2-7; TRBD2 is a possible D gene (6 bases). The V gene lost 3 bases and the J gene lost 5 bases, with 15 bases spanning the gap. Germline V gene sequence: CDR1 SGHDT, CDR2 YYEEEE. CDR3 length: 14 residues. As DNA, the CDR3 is TGTGCCAGCAGCTGGCGGGACGGCGTTGACGAGCAGTACTTC. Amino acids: CASSWRDGVDEQYF.

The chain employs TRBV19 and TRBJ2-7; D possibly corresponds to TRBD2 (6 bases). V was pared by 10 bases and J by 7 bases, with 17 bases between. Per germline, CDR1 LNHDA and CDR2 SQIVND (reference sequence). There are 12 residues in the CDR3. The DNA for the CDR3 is TGTGCCACCCGGGACTCTTTATGGGAGCAGTACTTC. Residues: CATRDSLWEQYF.

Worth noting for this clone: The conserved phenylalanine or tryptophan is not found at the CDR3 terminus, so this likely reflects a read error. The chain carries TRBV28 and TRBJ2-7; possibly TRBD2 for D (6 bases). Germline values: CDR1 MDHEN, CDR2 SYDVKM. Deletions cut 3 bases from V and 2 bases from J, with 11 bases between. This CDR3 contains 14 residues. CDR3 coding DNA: TGTGCCAGCAGTTTGCTAGCGCCACCCTACGAGCAGTACCTC. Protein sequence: CASSLLAPPYEQYL.

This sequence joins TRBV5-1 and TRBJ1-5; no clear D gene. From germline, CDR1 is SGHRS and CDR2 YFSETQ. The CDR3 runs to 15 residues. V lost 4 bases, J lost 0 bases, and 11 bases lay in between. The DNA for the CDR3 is TGCGCCAGCAGCCCCGCGGGCGGTAGCAATCAGCCCCAGCATTTT. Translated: CASSPAGGSNQPQHF.

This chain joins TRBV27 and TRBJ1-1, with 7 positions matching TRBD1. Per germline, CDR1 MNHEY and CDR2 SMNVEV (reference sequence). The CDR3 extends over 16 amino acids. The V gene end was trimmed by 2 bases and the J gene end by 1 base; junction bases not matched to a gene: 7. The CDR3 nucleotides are TGTGCCAGCAGTTTACTGTACAGGGGCGAGAACACTGAAGCTTTCTTT. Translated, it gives CASSLLYRGENTEAFF.